This TCR beta chain was sequenced during a study of PD-1 blockade in classical Hodgkin lymphoma. The CDR3 is made up of 13 amino acids. V shed 6 bases and J shed 4 bases, with 13 bases lying between them. Germline CDR1 MNHEY, CDR2 SMNVEV (reference sequence). Using immunoSEQ multiplex PCR, the repertoire was profiled, and TCRdb retains in-frame clones only, with some absent. The sample lists under 95,000 clones; about 90% were seen once. All patients relapsed after autologous stem cell transplantation, and brentuximab vedotin exposure varied. The origin of this receptor is a human donor with classical Hodgkin lymphoma. The chain is built from TRBV27 and TRBJ2-7; no definite D call. The specimen was peripheral blood mononuclear cells (PBMCs), collected before the second cycle of nivolumab. CDR3 residues: CASRPLDGYEQYF. The DNA for the CDR3 is TGTGCCAGCAGACCCCTGGACGGATACGAGCAGTACTTC.